This T cell receptor (beta chain) was sequenced for a study of CD8 T cells in ankylosing spondylitis. Via MiXCR, TCRdb re-called the 5' RACE reads, giving one row per CDR3 protein. The data contain about 540,000 distinct CDR3 sequences, 9.5% to 15% of them seen just once; the ten biggest clones take up about 6.8%. General study findings and limits: Some motif variants were previously reported in reactive arthritis synovial fluid and blood. Disease-linked clones had a CD8+ phenotype and relatively low frequency in peripheral blood. Several highly homologous variants formed a TCR beta motif that appeared characteristic of ankylosing spondylitis blood.

This clonotype was seen a handful of times. Its antigen remains unidentified. Trimming stripped 4 bases from V and 5 bases from J, with 11 bases between. The CDR3 length is 13 residues. In germline, CDR1 is SGHDN, CDR2 FVKESK. Sequences were obtained from blood, either unsorted or a sorted T cell fraction (not recorded which). The source is a male donor with ankylosing spondylitis. The rearrangement joins TRBV14 to TRBJ1-1; D is unclear. CDR3 residues: CASSPVAGTEAFF. The CDR3 nucleotides are TGTGCCAGCAGCCCTGTGGCGGGAACTGAAGCTTTCTTT. The full variable domain, in which reference TRBV14 and TRBJ1-1 provide the parts outside the CDR3, is EAGVTQFPSHSVIEKGQTVTLRCDPISGHDNLYWYRRVMGKEIKFLLHFVKESKQDESGMPNNRFLAERTGGTYSTLKVQPAELEDSGVYFCASSPVAGTEAFFGQGTRLTVV.